This is a list of T cell receptor beta chains from one sample in a study of T-cell reconstitution after alpha-beta-depleted transplantation in children. TCRdb reprocessed the PCR reads via MiXCR and lists one record per CDR3 protein. This sample has some 830,000 distinct CDR3 sequences, with around 15% found just once. This sample comprised PBMCs, mostly from graft donor cells, obtained 360 days after TCRalphabeta/CD19-depleted stem cell transplant. The source of these receptors is a male patient between 5 and 17 years old who had a stem cell transplant for acute lymphoblastic leukemia, so the T cells may come from the graft donor. The CDR3 runs from the conserved cysteine through the conserved F or W. The order of the fields is V gene, J gene, CDR3 protein.

TRBV25-1,TRBJ2-7,CASSESGRGPLYEQYF
TRBV12-3/TRBV12-4,TRBJ1-1,CAGAVNTEAFF
TRBV5-1,TRBJ1-1,CASSLAGGGVTEAFF
TRBV15,TRBJ2-3,CATSRIAGGTDTQYF
TRBV12-3/TRBV12-4,TRBJ2-2,CASSLRPGLVNTGELFF
TRBV4-1,TRBJ2-1,CARGPGTSGGDEQFF
TRBV5-1,TRBJ1-1,CASSLYGRENTEAFF
TRBV7-9,TRBJ1-3,CASSSLERLRQFSGNTIYF
TRBV29-1,TRBJ1-5,CSVGQSNQPQHF
TRBV12-3/TRBV12-4,TRBJ2-4,CASSPTGSKINIQYF
TRBV20-1,TRBJ2-7,CSASRGEQYF
TRBV12-3/TRBV12-4,TRBJ1-6,CASSTVSNSPLHF
TRBV20-1,TRBJ2-1,CSARASGRGNEQFF
TRBV2,TRBJ2-4,CASRPGLAKNIQYF
TRBV29-1,TRBJ2-1,CSVEGHSGRVNNEQFF
TRBV29-1,TRBJ1-6,CSVERTAYNSPLHF
TRBV10-3,TRBJ1-2,CANFPQWAPVRGYGYTF
TRBV12-3/TRBV12-4,TRBJ1-2,CASSLTVSYGYTF
TRBV9,TRBJ2-1,CASSGSGLVSYNEQFF
TRBV2,TRBJ2-1,CASDSGSSYNEQFF
TRBV9,TRBJ2-3,CASSALMDRGLTDTQYF
TRBV25-1,TRBJ2-5,CASSVSRGPQETQYF
TRBV12-3/TRBV12-4,TRBJ1-5,CASSFEGQGSQPQHF
TRBV12-3/TRBV12-4,TRBJ2-2,CASSLSPDRGAGELFF
TRBV4-1,TRBJ2-7,CASSQGGRTRSSYEQYF
TRBV6-5,TRBJ2-1,CASSHGQGAYNEQFF
TRBV6-5,TRBJ2-5,CASSYSGLQETQYF
TRBV12-3/TRBV12-4,TRBJ2-3,CATIADTQYF
TRBV29-1,TRBJ2-1,CSVEGGGSYNEQFF
TRBV9,TRBJ2-3,CASSARLRTDTQYF
TRBV29-1,TRBJ2-4,CSVEHGTAEKKLAKNIQYF
TRBV6-2/TRBV6-3,TRBJ2-1,CASSYSTGLAGGFDEQFF
TRBV12-3/TRBV12-4,TRBJ2-5,CASSLTNSEGETQYF
TRBV6-2/TRBV6-3,TRBJ2-1,CASRNPGLPNNEQFF
TRBV11-2,TRBJ2-1,CASRQRGTSGKRWNEQFF
TRBV20-1,TRBJ2-1,CSARVNFLNEQFF
TRBV11-2,TRBJ2-7,CASSLVTAVAGSAYEQYF
TRBV6-2/TRBV6-3,TRBJ2-7,CASSPLRGGSYEQYF
TRBV11-1,TRBJ2-5,CASSLGLAGVVYQETQYF
TRBV6-5,TRBJ2-7,CASSYLYRGRSSYEQYF
TRBV7-9,TRBJ2-1,CASSSSISDEQFF
TRBV6-5,TRBJ2-5,CASRRTSGPQETQYF
TRBV11-3,TRBJ2-7,CASSLGPLAREQYF
TRBV7-3,TRBJ2-1,CASSLGPYNEQFF
TRBV3-1,TRBJ1-1,CATSQAGLLNTEAFF